The present entry profiles one T cell receptor beta chain with its context. This table comes from immunoSEQ multiplex PCR, and its TCRdb copy is limited to in-frame clones, with some not included. The sample includes approximately 260,000 clones, approximately 83% of them seen just once. The data are from a study of blood T cell repertoires in COVID-19. The J segment lost 7 bases and the V segment lost 4 bases, leaving 2 bases of the junction unmatched. The germline gives CDR1 SGHDN, CDR2 FVKESK. This CDR3 comprises 12 residues. The TCR was taken from a middle-aged man who had recovered from COVID-19. This chain connects TRBV14 to TRBJ1-2; 8 bases fit TRBD1. Source material: PBMCs or T cells enriched from blood (not recorded which). CDR3 loop: CASSRGQGGYTF. In DNA, the CDR3 is TGTGCCAGCAGCCGAGGACAGGGTGGCTACACCTTC.